This T cell receptor beta chain was found in a study of high-grade serous ovarian cancer treatment subgroups. The assay was immunoSEQ multiplex PCR, and TCRdb's table has in-frame clones only and misses some. The repertoire holds just over 35,000 clones, with 70% to 80% as singletons. Study results and caveats: Repertoire analysis covered CDR3 alone, not CDR1 or CDR2. Tumors within one patient showed repertoire similarity of about 0.1 to 0.8.

Tumor tissue was taken before any definitive surgery or chemotherapy was given. About this clone itself: Its cognate antigen is unknown.

Germline values: CDR1 LNHDA, CDR2 SQIVND (reference sequence). V was clipped by 5 bases and J by 3 bases, with 15 bases between them. The CDR3 loop spans 15 amino acids. Sequencing input: tumor tissue. The chain is built from TRBV19 and TRBJ2-3; tentatively, D is TRBD1 (5 bases). The TCR sequence derives from a human donor with high-grade serous ovarian cancer. The CDR3 is CASSPRQGRTDTQYF. The CDR3 DNA reads as TGTGCCAGTAGTCCCCGTCAGGGCCGGACAGATACGCAGTATTTT.